The T cell receptor (beta chain) described here comes from a study of blood T cell repertoires in COVID-19. The wider study: Acute-phase and convalescent COVID-19 samples originated in the United States, Italy and Spain. T cells, B-cell-depleted T cells, or PBMCs provided the cDNA or gDNA that served as material.

V dropped 6 bases and J dropped 10 bases, with 10 bases sitting between them. CDR3 length: 12 residues. CDR1 is LNHDA, CDR2 SQIVND, per germline (reference sequence). In the source study's methods: How many nucleated cells were present was estimated from reference gene primer amplification. Repertoires were generated with immunoSEQ multiplex PCR, while TCRdb's copy carries only in-frame clones and drops some. The V and J calls and clone size come from that table; D and trimming were worked out from the DNA. The sample lists about 170,000 clones; under 90% were seen once. The specimen sequenced was peripheral blood. This chain connects TRBV19 to TRBJ1-6, with D hard to call. The TCR comes from an elderly woman with acute or convalescent COVID-19. The CDR3 region is CASRTPGSPLHF. The CDR3 DNA reads TGTGCCAGTAGAACCCCAGGCTCACCCCTCCACTTT. Together with reference TRBV19 and TRBJ1-6, the CDR3 gives the full variable domain: DGGITQSPKYLFRKEGQNVTLSCEQNLNHDAMYWYRQDPGQGLRLIYYSQIVNDFQKGDIAEGYSVSREKKESFPLTVTSAQKNPTAFYLCASRTPGSPLHFGNGTRLTVT.